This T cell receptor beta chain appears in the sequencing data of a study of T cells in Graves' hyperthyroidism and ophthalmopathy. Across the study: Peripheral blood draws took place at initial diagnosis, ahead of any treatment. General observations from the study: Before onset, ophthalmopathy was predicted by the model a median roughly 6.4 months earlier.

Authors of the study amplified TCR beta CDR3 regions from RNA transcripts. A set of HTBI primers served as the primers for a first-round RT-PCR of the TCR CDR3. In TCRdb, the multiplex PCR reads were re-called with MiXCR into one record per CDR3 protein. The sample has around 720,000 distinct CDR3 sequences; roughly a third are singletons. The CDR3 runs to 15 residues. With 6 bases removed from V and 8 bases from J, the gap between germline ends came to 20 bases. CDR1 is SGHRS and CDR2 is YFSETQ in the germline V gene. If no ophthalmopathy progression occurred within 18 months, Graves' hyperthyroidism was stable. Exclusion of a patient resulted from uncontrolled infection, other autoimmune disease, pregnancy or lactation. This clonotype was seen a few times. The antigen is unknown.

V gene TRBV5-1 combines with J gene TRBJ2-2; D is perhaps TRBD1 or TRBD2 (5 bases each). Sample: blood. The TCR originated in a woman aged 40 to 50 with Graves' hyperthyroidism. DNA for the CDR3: TGCGCCAGCATCCACGGGACCCAAACACGGGGGGAGCTGTTTTTT. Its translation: CASIHGTQTRGELFF.